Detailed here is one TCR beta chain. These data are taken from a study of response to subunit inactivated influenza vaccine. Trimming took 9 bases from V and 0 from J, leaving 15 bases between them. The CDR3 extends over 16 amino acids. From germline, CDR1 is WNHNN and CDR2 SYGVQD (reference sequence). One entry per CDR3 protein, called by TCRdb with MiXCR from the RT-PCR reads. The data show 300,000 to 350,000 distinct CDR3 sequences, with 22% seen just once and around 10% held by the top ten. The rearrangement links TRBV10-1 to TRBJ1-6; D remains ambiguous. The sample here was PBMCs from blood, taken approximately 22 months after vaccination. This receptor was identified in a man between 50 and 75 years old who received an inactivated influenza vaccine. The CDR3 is CARQETRSSYNSPLHF. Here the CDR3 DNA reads TGCGCCAGACAAGAAACGCGAAGCTCCTATAATTCACCCCTCCACTTT.